Only one count was recorded for the clone carrying this T cell receptor beta chain. Germline values: CDR1 ENHRY, CDR2 SYGVKD. This CDR3 has 13 residues. Trimming left V 4 bases short and J 3 bases short, with 9 bases between. As originally analysed: Estimates of nucleated cell counts were drawn from the amplification of reference gene primers. Clones were read by immunoSEQ multiplex PCR, and TCRdb kept only the in-frame ones, dropping some. The V and J calls and clone size were taken over from that table, and D and trimming were inferred from the DNA. The table shows approximately 260,000 clones, with 80% to 85% occurring only once. The sample belongs to a study of blood T cell repertoires in COVID-19. Study context: Donors in the United States, Italy and Spain gave samples during acute or convalescent COVID-19. In each case, the material was cDNA or gDNA derived from T cells, B-cell-depleted T cells, or PBMCs.

This chain joins TRBV10-3 and TRBJ1-2; D call uncertain. The sequence was collected from a woman aged 55-69 years with active or convalescent COVID-19. Material: peripheral blood. DNA for the CDR3: TGTGCCATCAGTGGCGATTCCTACTATGGCTACACCTTC. This codes for CAISGDSYYGYTF.